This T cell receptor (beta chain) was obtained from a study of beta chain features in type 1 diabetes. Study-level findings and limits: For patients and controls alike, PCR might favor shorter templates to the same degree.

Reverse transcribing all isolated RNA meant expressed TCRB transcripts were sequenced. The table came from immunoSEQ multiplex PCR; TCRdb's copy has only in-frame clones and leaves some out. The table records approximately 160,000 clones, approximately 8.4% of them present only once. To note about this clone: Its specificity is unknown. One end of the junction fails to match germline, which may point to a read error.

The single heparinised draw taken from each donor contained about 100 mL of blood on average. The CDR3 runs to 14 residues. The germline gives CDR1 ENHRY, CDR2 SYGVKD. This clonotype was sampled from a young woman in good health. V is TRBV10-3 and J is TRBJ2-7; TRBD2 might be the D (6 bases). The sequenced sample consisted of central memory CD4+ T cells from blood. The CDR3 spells CASSPGTYSYEQYF. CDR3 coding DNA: TGTGCCAGCAGTCCCGGGACTTATTCCTACGAGCAGTACTTC.